The subject of this entry is one TCR beta chain. The target of this receptor is not known. Base qualities were left out, and no much larger clone turns up one base away. This sample stems from a study of control samples from healthy donors and cancer patients (dated by TCRdb to about 2020). Library creation used the immunoSEQ multiplex PCR assay. Not all clones reach the TCRdb copy of this immuneACCESS table, which keeps in-frame sequences only. Checked studies attribute under half of the gap to unresolved V genes and leave the rest unexplained. The sample table shows about 140,000 clones, and 85% to 95% are seen once. The ten top clones hold roughly 13% of the sample. The junction shows trimming of 0 bases on V and 7 bases on J, and the gene matches do not reach 2 bases of it. Inclusive of the bounding cysteine and phenylalanine, the CDR3 is 14 residues long. Left in the record is the CDR3 DNA by itself, 42 bases read in frame from the first base. CDR1 and CDR2 are drawn from the germline V gene: MNHEY, SVGAGI.

The rearrangement joined TRBV6-5 to TRBJ1-4; TRBD1 aligns with 7 central bases. This TCR came from a man in his forties or fifties in good health. The sample was blood. CDR3 protein: CASSYSYRGEKLFF. The sequence in DNA is TGTGCCAGCAGTTACTCTTACAGGGGTGAAAAACTGTTTTTT.